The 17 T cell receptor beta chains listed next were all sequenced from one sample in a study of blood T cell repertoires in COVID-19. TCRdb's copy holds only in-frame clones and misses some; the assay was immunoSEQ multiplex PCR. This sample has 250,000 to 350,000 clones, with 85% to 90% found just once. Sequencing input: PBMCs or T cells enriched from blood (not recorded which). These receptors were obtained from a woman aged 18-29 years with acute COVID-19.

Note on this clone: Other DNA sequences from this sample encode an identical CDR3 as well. Here the CDR3 reads CASSQGQGYEQYF. In DNA, the CDR3 is TGTGCCAGCAGCCAAGGGCAGGGATACGAGCAGTACTTC. The chain carries TRBV3-1 (or the pseudogene TRBV3-2) and TRBJ2-7; TRBD1 might be the D (5 bases). The CDR3 is 13 residues long. Germline V CDR1 and CDR2: LGHDT, YNNKEL (reference sequence). Deletions cut 1 base from V and 4 bases from J, with 8 bases between.

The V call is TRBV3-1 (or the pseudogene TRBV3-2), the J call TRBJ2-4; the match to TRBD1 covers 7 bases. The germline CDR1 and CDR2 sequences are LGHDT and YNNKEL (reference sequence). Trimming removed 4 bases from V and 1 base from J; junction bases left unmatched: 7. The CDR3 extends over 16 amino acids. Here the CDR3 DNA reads TGTGCCAGCAGCCCCGCCGGGACAGCTGCCAAAAACATTCAGTACTTC. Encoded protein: CASSPAGTAAKNIQYF.

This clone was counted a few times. The CDR3 DNA sequence: TGTGCCAGCAGCTTAGGTCTAGCGGAGACCCAGTACTTC. This encodes CASSLGLAETQYF. The chain uses TRBV11-2 and TRBJ2-5; perhaps TRBD2 as D (6 bases). The V and J ends lost 1 base and 5 bases respectively, with 8 bases between them. In germline, CDR1 is SGHAT, CDR2 FQNNGV. CDR3 length: 13 amino acids.

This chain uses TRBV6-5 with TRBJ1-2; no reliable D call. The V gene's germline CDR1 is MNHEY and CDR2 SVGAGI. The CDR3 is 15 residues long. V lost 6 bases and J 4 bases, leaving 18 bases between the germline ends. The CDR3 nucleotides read TGTGCCAGCAGGCCCGGTGGGGTTGGGAGCTATGGCTACACCTTC. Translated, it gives CASRPGGVGSYGYTF.

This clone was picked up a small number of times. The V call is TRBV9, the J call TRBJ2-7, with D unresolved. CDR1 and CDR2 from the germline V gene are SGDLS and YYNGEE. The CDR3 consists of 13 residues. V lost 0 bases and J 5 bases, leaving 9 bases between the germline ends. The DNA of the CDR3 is TGTGCCAGCAGCGTAGCCCCAGCGCACGAGCAGTACTTC. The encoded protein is CASSVAPAHEQYF.

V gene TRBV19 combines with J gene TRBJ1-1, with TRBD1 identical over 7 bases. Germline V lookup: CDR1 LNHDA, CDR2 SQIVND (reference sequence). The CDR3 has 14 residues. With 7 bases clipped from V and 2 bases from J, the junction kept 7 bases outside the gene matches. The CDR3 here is CASTLGQLNTEAFF. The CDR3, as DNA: TGTGCCAGTACCCTGGGACAGCTTAACACTGAAGCTTTCTTT. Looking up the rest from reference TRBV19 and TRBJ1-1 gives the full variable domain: DGGITQSPKYLFRKEGQNVTLSCEQNLNHDAMYWYRQDPGQGLRLIYYSQIVNDFQKGDIAEGYSVSREKKESFPLTVTSAQKNPTAFYLCASTLGQLNTEAFFGQGTRLTVV.

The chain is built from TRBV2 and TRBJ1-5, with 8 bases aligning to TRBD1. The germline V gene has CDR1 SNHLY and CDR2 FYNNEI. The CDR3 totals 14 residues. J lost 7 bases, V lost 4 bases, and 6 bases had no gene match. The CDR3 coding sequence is TGTGCCAGCAGTGGTGGGACAGGAGGCCAGCCCCAGCATTTT. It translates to CASSGGTGGQPQHF.

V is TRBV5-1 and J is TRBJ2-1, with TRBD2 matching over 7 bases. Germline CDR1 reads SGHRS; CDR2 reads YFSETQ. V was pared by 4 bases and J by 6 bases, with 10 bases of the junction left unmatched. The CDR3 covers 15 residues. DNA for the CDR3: TGCGCCAGCAGCCTTCCCGGGACTAAATTCAATGAGCAGTTCTTC. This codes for CASSLPGTKFNEQFF.

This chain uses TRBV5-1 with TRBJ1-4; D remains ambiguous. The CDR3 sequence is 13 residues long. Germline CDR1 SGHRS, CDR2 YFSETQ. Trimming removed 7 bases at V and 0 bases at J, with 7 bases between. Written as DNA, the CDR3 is TGCGCCAGCCGTCGGGCAACTAATGAAAAACTGTTTTTT. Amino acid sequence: CASRRATNEKLFF.

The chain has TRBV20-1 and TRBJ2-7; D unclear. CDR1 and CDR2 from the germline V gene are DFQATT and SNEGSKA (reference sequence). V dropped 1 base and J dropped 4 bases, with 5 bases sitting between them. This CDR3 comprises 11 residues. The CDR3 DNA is TGCAGTGCTAGAGGGGCGTACGAGCAGTACTTC. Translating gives CSARGAYEQYF.

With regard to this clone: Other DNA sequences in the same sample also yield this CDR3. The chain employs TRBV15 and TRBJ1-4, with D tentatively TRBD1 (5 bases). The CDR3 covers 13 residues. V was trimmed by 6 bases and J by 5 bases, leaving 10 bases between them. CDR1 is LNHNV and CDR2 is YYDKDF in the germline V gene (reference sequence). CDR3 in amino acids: CATSIRGNEKLFF. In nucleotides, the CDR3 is TGTGCCACCAGTATTAGGGGAAATGAAAAACTGTTTTTT.

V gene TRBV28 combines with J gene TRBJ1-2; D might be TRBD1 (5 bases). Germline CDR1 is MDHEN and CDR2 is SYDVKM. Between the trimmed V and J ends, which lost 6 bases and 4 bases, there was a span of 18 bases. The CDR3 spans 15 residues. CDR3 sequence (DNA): TGTGCCAGCAGCTTAGCCCCGGGGGTCCCCTATGGCTACACCTTC. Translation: CASSLAPGVPYGYTF.

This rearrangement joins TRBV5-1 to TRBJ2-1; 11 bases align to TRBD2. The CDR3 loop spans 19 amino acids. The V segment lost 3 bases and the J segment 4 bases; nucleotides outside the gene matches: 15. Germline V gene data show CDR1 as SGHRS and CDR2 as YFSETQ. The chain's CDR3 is CASSSSGTSGPGGYNEQFF. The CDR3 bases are TGCGCCAGCAGCTCCTCCGGGACTAGCGGACCCGGGGGGTACAATGAGCAGTTCTTC.

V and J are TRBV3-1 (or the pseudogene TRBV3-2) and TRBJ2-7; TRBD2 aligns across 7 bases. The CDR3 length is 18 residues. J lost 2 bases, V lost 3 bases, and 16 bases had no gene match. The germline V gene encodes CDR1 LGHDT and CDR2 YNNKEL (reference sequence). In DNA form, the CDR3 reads TGTGCCAGCAGCCAGTTTTCGGGGAGGGCAGGGAAGGCCTACGAGCAGTACTTC. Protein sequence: CASSQFSGRAGKAYEQYF.

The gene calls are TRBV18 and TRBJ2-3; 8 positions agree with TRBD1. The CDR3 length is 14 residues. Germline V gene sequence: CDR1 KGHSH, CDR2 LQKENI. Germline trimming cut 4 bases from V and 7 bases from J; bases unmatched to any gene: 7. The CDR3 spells CASSQNRGDNTQYF. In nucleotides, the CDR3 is TGTGCCAGCTCACAAAACAGGGGGGATAATACGCAGTATTTT.

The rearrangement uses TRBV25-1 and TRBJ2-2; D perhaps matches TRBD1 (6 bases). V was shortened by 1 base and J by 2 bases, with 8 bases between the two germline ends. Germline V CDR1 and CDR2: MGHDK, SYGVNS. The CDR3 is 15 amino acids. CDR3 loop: CASSESDRNTGELFF. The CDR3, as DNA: TGTGCCAGCAGTGAATCGGACAGAAACACCGGGGAGCTGTTTTTT.

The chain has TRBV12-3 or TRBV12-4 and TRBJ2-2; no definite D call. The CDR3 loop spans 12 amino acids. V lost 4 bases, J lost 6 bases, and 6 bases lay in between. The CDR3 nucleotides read TGTGCCAGCAGTTCCCGGGCCGGGGAGCTGTTTTTT. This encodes CASSSRAGELFF.